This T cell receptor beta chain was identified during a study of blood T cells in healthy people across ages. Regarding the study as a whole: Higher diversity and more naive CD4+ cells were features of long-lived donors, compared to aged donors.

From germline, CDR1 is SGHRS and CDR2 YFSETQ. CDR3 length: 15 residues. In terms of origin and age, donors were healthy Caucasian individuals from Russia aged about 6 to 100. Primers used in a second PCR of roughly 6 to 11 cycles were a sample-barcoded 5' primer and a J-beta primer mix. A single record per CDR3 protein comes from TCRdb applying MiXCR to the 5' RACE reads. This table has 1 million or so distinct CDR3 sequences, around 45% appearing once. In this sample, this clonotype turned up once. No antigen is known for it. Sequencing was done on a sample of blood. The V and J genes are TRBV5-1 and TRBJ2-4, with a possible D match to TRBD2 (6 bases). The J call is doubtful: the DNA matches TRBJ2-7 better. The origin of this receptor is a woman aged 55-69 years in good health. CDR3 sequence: CASSLEGRGRYEQYF. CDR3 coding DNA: TGCGCCAGCAGCTTGGAAGGGCGGGGAAGGTACGAGCAGTACTTC.